The rows below give T cell receptor beta chains drawn from one sample of a study of blood T cell repertoires in COVID-19. TCRdb's table, derived via immunoSEQ multiplex PCR, lists solely in-frame clones and lacks some. The sample yields about 230,000 clones, roughly 88% seen once. Sequenced material: PBMCs or T cells enriched from blood (not recorded which). All receptors derive from a woman between 35 and 50 years old with acute COVID-19. Both conserved end residues are part of each CDR3. D genes are given only for firm matches. Not all rows give a size; the values are once, few, many and, for expanded clones, a class.

>TRBJ1-2|NA|TRBV6-6|TRBD1|13
CASRGQVGRGYTF
TGTGCCAGCAGGGGACAGGTGGGACGTGGCTACACCTTC
>TRBJ2-7|NA|TRBV4-3|NA|14
CASSQGQGTYEQYF
TGCGCCAGCAGCCAAGGTCAGGGGACCTACGAGCAGTACTTC
>TRBJ2-5|once|TRBV6-2/TRBV6-3|TRBD2|15
CASSYNAGVQETQYF
TGTGCCAGCAGTTACAACGCGGGAGTCCAAGAGACCCAGTACTTC
>TRBJ1-2|NA|TRBV5-1|TRBD1|14
CASSNPGTAYGYTF
TGCGCCAGCAGCAACCCTGGGACAGCCTATGGCTACACCTTC
>TRBJ1-1|NA|TRBV30|TRBD1|16
CAWSPIRTGGRTEAFF
TGTGCCTGGAGTCCCATACGGACAGGGGGTCGGACTGAAGCTTTCTTT
>TRBJ1-4|NA|TRBV7-2|NA|13
CASSSHPGEKLFF
TGTGCCAGCAGCTCGCACCCGGGTGAAAAACTGTTTTTT
>TRBJ2-3|NA|TRBV4-1|TRBD1|16
CASSQEGTGGVNTQYF
TGCGCCAGCAGCCAAGAGGGGACAGGGGGCGTGAATACGCAGTATTTT
>TRBJ2-6|NA|TRBV5-4|TRBD2|15
CATPGGSSGANVLTF
TGTGCCACCCCGGGGGGGAGCTCTGGGGCCAACGTCCTGACTTTC
>TRBJ1-2|few|TRBV18|TRBD1|17
CASSPPDRGVSNYGYTF
TGTGCCAGCTCACCACCCGACAGGGGTGTTTCTAACTATGGCTACACCTTC
>TRBJ2-3|NA|TRBV5-1|TRBD2|16
CASSLASGRPTDTQYF
TGCGCCAGCAGCTTGGCCAGCGGGAGGCCCACAGATACGCAGTATTTT
>TRBJ1-2|NA|TRBV9|NA|13
CASSVGRQDGYTF
TGTGCCAGCAGCGTAGGGCGACAGGATGGCTACACCTTC
>TRBJ1-3|NA|TRBV5-1|NA|16
CASSLAGQSSGNTIYF
TGCGCCAGCAGCTTGGCCGGACAGAGCTCTGGAAACACCATATATTTT
>TRBJ1-4|NA|TRBV27|NA|16
CASSPHVEGVWEKLFF
TGTGCCAGCAGTCCCCACGTAGAGGGGGTTTGGGAAAAACTGTTTTTT
>TRBJ2-1|NA|TRBV7-2|TRBD2|19
CASSSPVTSGRAVYNEQFF
TGTGCCAGCAGCTCCCCGGTCACTAGCGGGAGAGCGGTTTACAATGAGCAGTTCTTC